This T cell receptor beta chain was obtained from a study of CD8 T cells in ankylosing spondylitis. Findings and limits, study-wide: What appeared characteristic of ankylosing spondylitis blood was a TCR beta motif of several highly homologous variants.

This clonotype was seen a handful of times. Its target is not known. TCRdb re-called the 5' RACE reads through MiXCR, storing one row per CDR3 protein. The sample lists about 330,000 distinct CDR3 sequences, 8% seen once, with roughly 14% in the top ten. Sequencing was done on a sample of blood, either unsorted or a sorted T cell fraction (not recorded which). This TCR derives from a male donor with ankylosing spondylitis.

For the CDR3, the DNA is TGTGCCAGCAGCTTTTCTAGCGGGATAGTAAACACCGGGGAGCTGTTTTTT. Protein product: CASSFSSGIVNTGELFF. The chain links TRBV9 to TRBJ2-2; TRBD2 aligns across 9 bases. This CDR3 contains 17 residues. With V trimmed by 4 bases and J by 2 bases, 9 bases remained unmatched. Germline V gene data show CDR1 as SGDLS and CDR2 as YYNGEE. Combining the CDR3 with reference TRBV9 and TRBJ2-2 gives the whole variable domain DSGVTQTPKHLITATGQRVTLRCSPRSGDLSVYWYQQSLDQGLQFLIQYYNGEERAKGNILERFSAQQFPDLHSELNLSSLELGDSALYFCASSFSSGIVNTGELFFGEGSRLTVL.